This T cell receptor (beta chain) comes out of a study of T cell changes during pregnancy in multiple sclerosis. Trimming at V came to 6 bases and at J to 6 bases, leaving 8 bases not matched to a gene. CDR1 is MDHEN, CDR2 SYDVKM, per germline. This CDR3 is 15 amino acids long. Assay: immunoSEQ multiplex PCR; the TCRdb copy retains only in-frame clones and omits some. The data hold tens of thousands of clones, with over 80% observed a single time. This TCR came from a female donor with multiple sclerosis, enrolled in a pregnancy study. The chain combines TRBV28 with TRBJ2-7; 13 positions agree with TRBD2. Source material: peripheral blood. The CDR3 DNA follows: TGTGCCAGCAGGGGGGGAGGACTAGCGGGAGTCGAGCAGTACTTC. Translated: CASRGGGLAGVEQYF. Combining the CDR3 with reference TRBV28 and TRBJ2-7 gives the whole variable domain DVKVTQSSRYLVKRTGEKVFLECVQDMDHENMFWYRQDPGLGLRLIYFSYDVKMKEKGDIPEGYSVSREKKERFSLILESASTNQTSMYLCASRGGGLAGVEQYFGPGTRLTVT.